The sequence of this TCR beta chain was determined in a study of blood T cell repertoires in COVID-19. Whole-study context: There were acute and convalescent COVID-19 samples, and they came from the United States, Italy and Spain.

Germline V CDR1 and CDR2: LGHDT, YNNKEL (reference sequence). Trimming removed 5 bases from V and 4 bases from J; junction bases left unmatched: 7. This CDR3 is 16 amino acids long. Cohort placement rested on clinical history that participants reported themselves. The data were produced by immunoSEQ multiplex PCR, yet TCRdb's version contains in-frame clones alone and is incomplete. The data show 180,000 or so clones, with over 75% seen just once and approximately 11% held by the top ten. The TCR sequence derives from a man aged 50 to 60 who had recovered from COVID-19. The sequenced sample was PBMCs or T cells enriched from blood (not recorded which). This chain joins TRBV3-1 (or the pseudogene TRBV3-2) and TRBJ2-2; 10 nucleotides line up with TRBD2. CDR3 DNA sequence: TGTGCCAGCAGCAAATCTAGCGGGAGAGGCACCGGGGAGCTGTTTTTT. Encoded protein: CASSKSSGRGTGELFF.